The entry that follows covers one T cell receptor beta chain sequence. Only in-frame clones appear in the TCRdb table, and some are missing; sequencing was by immunoSEQ multiplex PCR. Among 150,000 to 200,000 clones listed, approximately 80% were seen once. The data derive from a study of blood T cell repertoires in COVID-19. As for the study in general: The United States, Italy and Spain supplied acute and convalescent COVID-19 samples. In each case, the material was cDNA or gDNA derived from T cells, B-cell-depleted T cells, or PBMCs.

Individuals drawn from around 25 US areas were about 18 to 90 years old. The germline gives CDR1 LNHDA, CDR2 SQIVND (reference sequence). With 8 bases removed from V and 0 bases from J, the gap between germline ends came to 17 bases. The CDR3 loop spans 15 amino acids. The chain carries TRBV19 and TRBJ2-7, with D maybe TRBD2 (6 bases). The receptor was isolated from a man in his 60s who had been exposed to COVID-19. The sample comprised PBMCs or T cells enriched from blood (not recorded which). The CDR3 DNA reads TGTGCCAGTTGGGCCCCCGGGACTCGCTCCTACGAGCAGTACTTC. It encodes CASWAPGTRSYEQYF.